This T cell receptor beta chain came from a study of tissue T cells after allogeneic stem cell transplantation. General observations from the study: Few T cell clones were shared across patients, but motif clusters showed tissue-specific shared signatures. In patients and mice, blood and spleen missed much of tissue repertoire.

TCRdb's copy holds only in-frame clones and misses some; the assay was immunoSEQ multiplex PCR. This table has more than 45,000 clones, 73% appearing once. This clone is a singleton in its sample. The target antigen is unknown. Gene names refer to mouse genes. The DNA ends 1 residue before the CDR3 does, and the rest of the CDR3 is filled in from the germline J gene. CDR3 length equals 15 residues. V was pared by 0 bases and J by 4 bases, with 3 bases of the junction left unmatched. Per germline, CDR1 NNHNN and CDR2 SYGAGS (reference sequence). The chain recombines TRBV13-2 with TRBJ2-2; 7 positions match TRBD1. The sample consisted of sorted cells pooled from one or two spleens. The TCR originated in a pool of C57BL/6 mice in good health. The CDR3: CASGDARGSTGQLYF. The CDR3 bases that were read are TGTGCCAGCGGTGATGCCAGGGGGAGCACCGGGCAGCTCTAC.